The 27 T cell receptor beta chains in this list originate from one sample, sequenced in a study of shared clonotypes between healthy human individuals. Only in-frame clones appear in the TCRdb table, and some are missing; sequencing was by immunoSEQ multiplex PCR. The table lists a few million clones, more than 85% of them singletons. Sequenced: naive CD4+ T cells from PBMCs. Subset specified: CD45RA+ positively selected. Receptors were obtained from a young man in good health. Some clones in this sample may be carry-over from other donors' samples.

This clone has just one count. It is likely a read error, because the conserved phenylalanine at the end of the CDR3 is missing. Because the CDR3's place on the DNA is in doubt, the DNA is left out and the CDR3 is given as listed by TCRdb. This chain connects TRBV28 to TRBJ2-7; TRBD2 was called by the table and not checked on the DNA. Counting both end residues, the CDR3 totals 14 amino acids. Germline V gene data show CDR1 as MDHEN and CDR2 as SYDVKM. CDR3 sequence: CASSSNPLGAVLVI.

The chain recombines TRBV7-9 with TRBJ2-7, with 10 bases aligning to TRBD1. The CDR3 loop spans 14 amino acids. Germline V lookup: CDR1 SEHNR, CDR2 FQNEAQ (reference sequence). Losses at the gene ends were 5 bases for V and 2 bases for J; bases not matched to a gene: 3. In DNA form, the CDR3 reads TGTGCCAGCAGCGCCGGACAGGGGGCCTACGAGCAGTACTTC. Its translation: CASSAGQGAYEQYF.

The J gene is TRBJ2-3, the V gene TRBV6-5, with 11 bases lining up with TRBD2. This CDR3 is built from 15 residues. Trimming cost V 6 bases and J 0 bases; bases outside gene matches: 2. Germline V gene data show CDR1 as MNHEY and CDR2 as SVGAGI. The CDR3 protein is CASRWTSGSTDTQYF. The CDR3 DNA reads TGTGCCAGCAGATGGACTAGCGGGAGCACAGATACGCAGTATTTT.

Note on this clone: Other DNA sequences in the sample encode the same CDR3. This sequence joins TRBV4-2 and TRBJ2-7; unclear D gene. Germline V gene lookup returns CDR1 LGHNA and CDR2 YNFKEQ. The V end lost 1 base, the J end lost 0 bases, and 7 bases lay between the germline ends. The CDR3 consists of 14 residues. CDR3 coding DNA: TGTGCCAGCAGCCAAGCGTCTGGCTCCTACGAGCAGTACTTC. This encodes CASSQASGSYEQYF.

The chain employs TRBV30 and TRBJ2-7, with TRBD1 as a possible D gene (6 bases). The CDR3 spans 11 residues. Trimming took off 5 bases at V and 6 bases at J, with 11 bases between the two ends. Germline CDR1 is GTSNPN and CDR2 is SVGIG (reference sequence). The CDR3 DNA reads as TGTGCCTGGGTAACAGGGATCGAGCAGTACTTC. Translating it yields CAWVTGIEQYF.

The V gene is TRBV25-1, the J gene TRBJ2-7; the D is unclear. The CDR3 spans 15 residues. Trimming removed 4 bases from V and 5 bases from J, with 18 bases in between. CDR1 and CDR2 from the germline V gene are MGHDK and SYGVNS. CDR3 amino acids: CASSGTAILRHEQYF. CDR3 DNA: TGTGCCAGCAGTGGGACCGCCATCCTACGCCACGAGCAGTACTTC.

CDR3 nucleotides: TGTGCCAGCAGTGAACTCGGCCAGGGGGCGGGGACCCAGTACTTC. Translating it yields CASSELGQGAGTQYF. This rearrangement joins TRBV2 to TRBJ2-5; 8 positions agree with TRBD1. The CDR3 covers 15 residues. The germline V gene has CDR1 SNHLY and CDR2 FYNNEI. Losses at the gene ends were 2 bases for V and 7 bases for J; bases not matched to a gene: 9.

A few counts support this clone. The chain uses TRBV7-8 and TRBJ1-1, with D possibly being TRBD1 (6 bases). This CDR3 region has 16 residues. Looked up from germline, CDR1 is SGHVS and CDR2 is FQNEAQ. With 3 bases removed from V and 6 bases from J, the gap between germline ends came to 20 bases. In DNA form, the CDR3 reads TGTGCCAGCAGCTTTGGGCAGACAAGGGGGAGGCCTGAAGCTTTCTTT. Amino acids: CASSFGQTRGRPEAFF.

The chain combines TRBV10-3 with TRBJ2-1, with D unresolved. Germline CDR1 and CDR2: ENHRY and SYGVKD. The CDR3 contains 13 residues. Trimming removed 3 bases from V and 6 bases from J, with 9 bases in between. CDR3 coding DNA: TGTGCCATCAGTGACTTCTTAGGCAATGAGCAGTTCTTC. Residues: CAISDFLGNEQFF.

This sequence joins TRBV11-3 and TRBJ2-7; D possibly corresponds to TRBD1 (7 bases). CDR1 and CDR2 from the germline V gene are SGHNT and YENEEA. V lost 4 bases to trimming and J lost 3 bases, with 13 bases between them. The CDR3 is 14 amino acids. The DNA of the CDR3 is TGTGCCAGCAGCTCCCGACAGGGACTCTACGAGCAGTACTTC. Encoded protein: CASSSRQGLYEQYF.

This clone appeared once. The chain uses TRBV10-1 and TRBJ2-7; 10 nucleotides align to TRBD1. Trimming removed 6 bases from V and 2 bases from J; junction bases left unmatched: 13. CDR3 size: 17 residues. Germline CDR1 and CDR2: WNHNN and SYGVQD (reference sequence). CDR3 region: CASRTRDRGHHPYEQYF. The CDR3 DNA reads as TGCGCCAGCAGGACCCGGGACAGGGGTCACCATCCCTACGAGCAGTACTTC.

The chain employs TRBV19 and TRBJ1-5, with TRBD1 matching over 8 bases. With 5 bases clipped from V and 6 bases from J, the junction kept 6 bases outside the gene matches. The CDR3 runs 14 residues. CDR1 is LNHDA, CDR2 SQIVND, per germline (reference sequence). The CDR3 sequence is CASSSGGPGQPQHF. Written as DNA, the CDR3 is TGTGCCAGTAGTTCAGGGGGCCCCGGTCAGCCCCAGCATTTT.

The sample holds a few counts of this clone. The CDR3, as DNA: TGCGCCAGCAGCCCTTCCCCGTCGGTGACCTTGTACACTGAAGCTTTCTTT. Encoded protein: CASSPSPSVTLYTEAFF. The chain is built from TRBV4-1 and TRBJ1-1, with D hard to call. Trimming left V 4 bases short and J 3 bases short, with 21 bases between. Germline CDR1 is MGHRA and CDR2 is YSYEKL. This CDR3 is 17 amino acids long.

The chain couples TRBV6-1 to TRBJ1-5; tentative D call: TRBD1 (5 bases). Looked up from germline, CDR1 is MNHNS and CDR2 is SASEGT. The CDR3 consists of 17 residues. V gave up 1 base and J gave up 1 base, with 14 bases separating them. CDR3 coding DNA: TGTGCCAGCAGTGAAGTTTGGATGGGGCTCAGCAATCAGCCCCAGCATTTT. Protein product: CASSEVWMGLSNQPQHF.

The CDR3 loop reads CASSARTSGNSQETQYF. CDR3 nucleotide sequence: TGTGCCAGCAGCGCGCGGACTAGCGGGAACTCCCAAGAGACCCAGTACTTC. The chain couples TRBV11-2 to TRBJ2-5; TRBD2 aligns across 12 bases. This CDR3 is built from 17 residues. Unmatched junction bases numbered 8, after V lost 5 bases and J lost 1 base. Germline V gene data show CDR1 as SGHAT and CDR2 as FQNNGV.

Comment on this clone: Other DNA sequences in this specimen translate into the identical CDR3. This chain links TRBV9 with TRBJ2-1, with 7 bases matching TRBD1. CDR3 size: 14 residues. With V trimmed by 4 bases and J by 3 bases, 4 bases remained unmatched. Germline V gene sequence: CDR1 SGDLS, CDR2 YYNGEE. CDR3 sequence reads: CASSLRTGYNEQFF. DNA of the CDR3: TGTGCCAGCAGCCTCCGGACAGGCTACAATGAGCAGTTCTTC.

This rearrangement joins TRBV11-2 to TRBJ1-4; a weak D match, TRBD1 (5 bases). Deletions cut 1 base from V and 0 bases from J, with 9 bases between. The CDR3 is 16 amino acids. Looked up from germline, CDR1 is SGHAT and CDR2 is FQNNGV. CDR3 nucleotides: TGTGCCAGCAGCTTAGGCTGGGGGGCAACTAATGAAAAACTGTTTTTT. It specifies CASSLGWGATNEKLFF.

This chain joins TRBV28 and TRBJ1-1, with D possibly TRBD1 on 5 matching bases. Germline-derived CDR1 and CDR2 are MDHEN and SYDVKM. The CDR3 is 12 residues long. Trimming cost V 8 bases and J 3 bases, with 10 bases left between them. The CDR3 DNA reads TGTGCCAGCTTGGGACGATACACTGAAGCTTTCTTT. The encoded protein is CASLGRYTEAFF.

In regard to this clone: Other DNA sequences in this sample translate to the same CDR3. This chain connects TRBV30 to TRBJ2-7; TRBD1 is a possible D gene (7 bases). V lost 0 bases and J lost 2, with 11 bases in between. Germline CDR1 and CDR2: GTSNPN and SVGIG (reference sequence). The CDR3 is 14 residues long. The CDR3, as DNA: TGTGCCTGGAGTGTTTCAGGGGGGCCCTACGAGCAGTACTTC. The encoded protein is CAWSVSGGPYEQYF.

In DNA form, the CDR3 reads TGTGCCAGCAGCTTTCGGACGCCGGCAACTAATGAAAAACTGTTTTTT. The encoded protein is CASSFRTPATNEKLFF. The chain is built from TRBV13 and TRBJ1-4; D not resolved. The CDR3 has 16 amino acids. With 3 bases removed from V and 0 bases from J, the gap between germline ends came to 11 bases. From germline, CDR1 is PRHDT and CDR2 FYEKMQ (reference sequence).

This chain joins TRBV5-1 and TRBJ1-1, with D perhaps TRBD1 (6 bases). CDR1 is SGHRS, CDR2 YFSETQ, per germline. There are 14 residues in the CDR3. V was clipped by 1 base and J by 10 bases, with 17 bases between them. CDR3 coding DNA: TGCGCCAGCAGCTTGACGGACAGTCGGGGGGGAGCTTTCTTT. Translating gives CASSLTDSRGGAFF.

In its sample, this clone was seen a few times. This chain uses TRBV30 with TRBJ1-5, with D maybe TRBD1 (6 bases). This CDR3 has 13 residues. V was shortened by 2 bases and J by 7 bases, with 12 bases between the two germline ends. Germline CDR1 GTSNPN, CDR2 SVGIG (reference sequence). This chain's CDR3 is CAWSTLDRQPQHF. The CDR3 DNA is TGTGCCTGGAGTACTCTAGACAGGCAGCCCCAGCATTTT. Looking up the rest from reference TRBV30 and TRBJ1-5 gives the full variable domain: SQTIHQWPATLVQPVGSPLSLECTVEGTSNPNLYWYRQAAGRGLQLLFYSVGIGQISSEVPQNLSASRPQDRQFILSSKKLLLSDSGFYLCAWSTLDRQPQHFGDGTRLSIL.

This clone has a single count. The CDR3 sequence is CASSLAGKGQETQYF. The CDR3 bases are TGCGCCAGCAGCTTGGCCGGGAAGGGCCAAGAGACCCAGTACTTC. The gene calls are TRBV5-1 and TRBJ2-5; TRBD2 might be the D (5 bases). CDR1 is SGHRS and CDR2 is YFSETQ in the germline V gene. The CDR3 contains 15 residues. V was pared by 0 bases and J by 1 base, with 10 bases between.

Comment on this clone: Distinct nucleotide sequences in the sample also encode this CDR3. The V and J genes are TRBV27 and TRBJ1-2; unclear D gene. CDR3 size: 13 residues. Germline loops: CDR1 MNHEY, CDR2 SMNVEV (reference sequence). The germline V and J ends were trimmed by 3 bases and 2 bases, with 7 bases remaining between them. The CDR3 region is CASSFRGNYGYTF. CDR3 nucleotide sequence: TGTGCCAGCAGTTTCCGAGGGAACTATGGCTACACCTTC.

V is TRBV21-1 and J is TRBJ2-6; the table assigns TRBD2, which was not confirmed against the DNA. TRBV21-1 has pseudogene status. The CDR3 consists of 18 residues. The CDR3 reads CASSKGGALHSGANVLTF. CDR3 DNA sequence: TGTGCCAGCAGCAAGGGGGGGGCCCTACACTCTGGGGCCAACGTCCTGACTTTC.

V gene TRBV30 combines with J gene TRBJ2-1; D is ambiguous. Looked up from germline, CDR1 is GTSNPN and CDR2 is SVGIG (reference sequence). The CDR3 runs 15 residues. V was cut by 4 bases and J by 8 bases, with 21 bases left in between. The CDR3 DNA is TGTGCCTGGACTGTACGTGGTTTAGGCAAGGATGAGCAGTTCTTC. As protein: CAWTVRGLGKDEQFF. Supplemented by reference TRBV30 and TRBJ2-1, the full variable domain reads SQTIHQWPATLVQPVGSPLSLECTVEGTSNPNLYWYRQAAGRGLQLLFYSVGIGQISSEVPQNLSASRPQDRQFILSSKKLLLSDSGFYLCAWTVRGLGKDEQFFGPGTRLTVL.

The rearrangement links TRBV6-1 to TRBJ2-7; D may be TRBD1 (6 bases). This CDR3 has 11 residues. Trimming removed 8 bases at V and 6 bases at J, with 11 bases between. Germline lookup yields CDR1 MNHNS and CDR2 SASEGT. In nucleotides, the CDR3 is TGTGCCAGCCGGCAGGGGACCGAGCAGTACTTC. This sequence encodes CASRQGTEQYF.